One and the same sample provided the 24 T cell receptor beta chains below, sequenced in a study of blood T cell repertoires in COVID-19. Repertoires were generated with immunoSEQ multiplex PCR, while TCRdb's copy carries only in-frame clones and drops some. The sample lists 300,000 or so clones, about 82% occurring once. The sequenced material came from peripheral blood. Receptors originate from a woman between 45 and 60 years old with active or convalescent COVID-19.

The DNA of the CDR3 is TGTGTCAGAAGCTCAGTCTCTACACCAGGGAATAGCAATCAGCCCCAGCATTTT. This translates into CVRSSVSTPGNSNQPQHF. The chain couples TRBV7-5 to TRBJ1-5; the table's D call, TRBD1, was not checked against the DNA. TRBV7-5 is marked as a pseudogene. CDR3 length: 18 residues.

The chain uses TRBV7-3 and TRBJ2-5; 13 nucleotides match TRBD2. With 4 bases clipped from V and 5 bases from J, the junction kept 10 bases outside the gene matches. The germline gives CDR1 SGHTA, CDR2 FQGTGA. The CDR3 is 17 amino acids. The DNA for the CDR3 is TGTGCCAGCAGCTACAATCCGGGACTAGCGGGATCCGAGACCCAGTACTTC. It yields the protein CASSYNPGLAGSETQYF.

V and J are TRBV5-1 and TRBJ2-5; 7 nucleotides line up with TRBD1. V was clipped by 7 bases and J by 1 base; unmatched bases: 7. The CDR3 length is 14 residues. The V gene's germline CDR1 is SGHRS and CDR2 YFSETQ. The CDR3 sequence: CASGFGTVQETQYF. Written as DNA, the CDR3 is TGCGCCAGCGGATTCGGGACAGTCCAAGAGACCCAGTACTTC. Filled out from reference TRBV5-1 and TRBJ2-5, the complete variable domain reads KAGVTQTPRYLIKTRGQQVTLSCSPISGHRSVSWYQQTPGQGLQFLFEYFSETQRNKGNFPGRFSGRQFSNSRSEMNVSTLELGDSALYLCASGFGTVQETQYFGPGTRLLVL.

The V and J genes are TRBV10-3 and TRBJ1-2, with D maybe TRBD1 (6 bases). Trimming stripped 4 bases from V and 7 bases from J, with 16 bases between. The CDR3 has 14 amino acids. Per germline, CDR1 ENHRY and CDR2 SYGVKD. CDR3 nucleotide sequence: TGTGCCATCAGTGCCGGGACACCACCCACTGGCTACACCTTC. Translation gives CAISAGTPPTGYTF.

V gene TRBV7-2 combines with J gene TRBJ1-6; D possibly corresponds to TRBD1 (5 bases). Deletions cut 5 bases from V and 7 bases from J, with 15 bases between. From germline, CDR1 is SGHTA and CDR2 FQGNSA. The CDR3 totals 15 residues. CDR3 in DNA: TGTGCCAGCAGCGGCCTGGGGGGGGGAAATTCACCCCTCCACTTT. Residues: CASSGLGGGNSPLHF.

The J gene is TRBJ2-7, the V gene TRBV7-9, with 11 bases matching TRBD2. With V trimmed by 0 bases and J by 7 bases, 5 bases remained unmatched. Germline CDR1 reads SEHNR; CDR2 reads FQNEAQ (reference sequence). This CDR3 is 15 amino acids long. CDR3 loop: CASSLASGRAEEQYF. CDR3 DNA sequence: TGTGCCAGCAGCTTAGCTAGCGGGAGGGCCGAAGAGCAGTACTTC. Full variable domain (rest looked up from reference TRBV7-9 and TRBJ2-7): DTGVSQNPRHKITKRGQNVTFRCDPISEHNRLYWYRQTLGQGPEFLTYFQNEAQLEKSRLLSDRFSAERPKGSFSTLEIQRTEQGDSAMYLCASSLASGRAEEQYFGPGTRLTVT.

This clone showed up just once. The chain combines TRBV7-6 with TRBJ1-6; the match to TRBD1 covers 8 bases. Germline CDR1 is SGHVS and CDR2 is FNYEAQ. CDR3 length: 14 residues. V dropped 1 base and J dropped 14; count of bases not matched to a gene: 7. CDR3 residues: CASSLEQGGRSLHF. In DNA form, the CDR3 reads TGTGCCAGCAGCTTAGAACAGGGGGGTAGGTCCCTCCACTTT.

This clone has only one observation. This sequence joins TRBV5-1 and TRBJ1-1; D might be TRBD1 (5 bases). V lost 3 bases, J lost 3 bases, and 9 bases lay in between. CDR1 and CDR2 from the germline V gene are SGHRS and YFSETQ. The CDR3 sequence is 13 residues long. The CDR3 sequence is CASSSQGHTEAFF. The CDR3 DNA is TGCGCCAGCAGCTCTCAGGGTCACACTGAAGCTTTCTTT. Looking up the rest from reference TRBV5-1 and TRBJ1-1 gives the full variable domain: KAGVTQTPRYLIKTRGQQVTLSCSPISGHRSVSWYQQTPGQGLQFLFEYFSETQRNKGNFPGRFSGRQFSNSRSEMNVSTLELGDSALYLCASSSQGHTEAFFGQGTRLTVV.

The V gene is TRBV2, the J gene TRBJ2-1; a possible D gene is TRBD1 (6 bases). With 1 base removed from V and 9 bases from J, the gap between germline ends came to 13 bases. The CDR3 covers 14 residues. Germline V gene lookup returns CDR1 SNHLY and CDR2 FYNNEI. The CDR3 nucleotides are TGTGCCAGCAGTGAAGTCTACAGGGCTAGTGAGCAGTTCTTC. It translates to CASSEVYRASEQFF.

The chain is built from TRBV19 and TRBJ1-6; D gene ambiguous. Germline CDR1 LNHDA, CDR2 SQIVND (reference sequence). V dropped 5 bases and J dropped 8 bases, with 10 bases sitting between them. This CDR3 is built from 13 residues. Here the CDR3 DNA reads TGTGCCAGTAGTGCTCACAGAGATTCACCCCTCCACTTT. Protein sequence: CASSAHRDSPLHF.

Note on this clone: The same CDR3 arises from other DNA sequences in this sample as well. The V gene is TRBV13, the J gene TRBJ2-7, with 11 nucleotides matching TRBD2. CDR3 length: 15 amino acids. The germline V gene has CDR1 PRHDT and CDR2 FYEKMQ (reference sequence). Trimming removed 4 bases from V and 2 bases from J; junction bases left unmatched: 4. The DNA of the CDR3 is TGTGCCAGCAGCTCCCTAGCGGGAGGAACCTACGAGCAGTACTTC. Translated, it gives CASSSLAGGTYEQYF.

V and J are TRBV10-3 and TRBJ2-1; tentative D call: TRBD2 (6 bases). The V gene lost 9 bases and the J gene lost 8 bases, with 17 bases spanning the gap. In germline, CDR1 is ENHRY, CDR2 SYGVKD. The CDR3 extends over 13 amino acids. CDR3 protein: CAIAGRTIDEQFF. As DNA, the CDR3 is TGTGCCATTGCGGGACGGACCATTGATGAGCAGTTCTTC.

The chain couples TRBV27 to TRBJ2-2, with 9 bases identical to TRBD1. V lost 5 bases and J lost 4; bases outside the gene matches: 8. This CDR3 is 16 amino acids long. From germline, CDR1 is MNHEY and CDR2 SMNVEV (reference sequence). The CDR3 here is CASSPIQGAVTGELFF. The DNA for the CDR3 is TGTGCCAGCAGTCCAATACAGGGGGCCGTCACCGGGGAGCTGTTTTTT.

The chain recombines TRBV6-1 with TRBJ2-5; no reliable D call. This CDR3 is built from 11 residues. The V end was cut by 2 bases, the J end by 9 bases, with 7 bases between. Germline V gene sequence: CDR1 MNHNS, CDR2 SASEGT. CDR3 region: CASSERSSQYF. The CDR3 DNA is TGTGCCAGCAGTGAAAGGAGTTCCCAGTACTTC.

The J gene is TRBJ2-1, the V gene TRBV7-9; the match to TRBD1 covers 7 bases. This CDR3 has 15 amino acids. Germline trimming cut 5 bases from V and 4 bases from J; bases unmatched to any gene: 8. Germline CDR1 SEHNR, CDR2 FQNEAQ (reference sequence). CDR3 loop: CASSPKQGQYNEQFF. The CDR3, as DNA: TGTGCCAGCAGCCCAAAACAGGGACAGTACAATGAGCAGTTCTTC.

The rearrangement links TRBV15 to TRBJ1-1, with unresolved D. This CDR3 spans 15 amino acids. The germline CDR1 and CDR2 sequences are LNHNV and YYDKDF (reference sequence). With 0 bases removed from V and 3 bases from J, the gap between germline ends came to 11 bases. CDR3 protein: CATSRELLQYTEAFF. The CDR3 DNA reads TGTGCCACCAGCAGAGAGTTATTACAGTACACTGAAGCTTTCTTT. The variable domain in full, completed from reference TRBV15 and TRBJ1-1, reads DAMVIQNPRYQVTQFGKPVTLSCSQTLNHNVMYWYQQKSSQAPKLLFHYYDKDFNNEADTPDNFQSRRPNTSFCFLDIRSPGLGDTAMYLCATSRELLQYTEAFFGQGTRLTVV.

The chain links TRBV6-1 to TRBJ2-2, with 7 bases matching TRBD2. V lost 0 bases to trimming and J lost 6 bases; unmatched junction nucleotides: 10. This CDR3 region has 17 residues. CDR1 and CDR2 from the germline V gene are MNHNS and SASEGT. CDR3 nucleotides: TGTGCCAGCAGTGAAGCAGGGCTAGCGGTCAGAGCCGGGGAGCTGTTTTTT. Amino acid sequence: CASSEAGLAVRAGELFF.

The chain has TRBV19 and TRBJ2-7, with 12 positions matching TRBD1. Unmatched junction bases numbered 7, after V lost 3 bases and J lost 4 bases. Germline V gene lookup returns CDR1 LNHDA and CDR2 SQIVND (reference sequence). This CDR3 region has 16 residues. The CDR3 DNA sequence: TGTGCCAGTAGTATGTCCCCGGGACAGGGGGCGTACGAGCAGTACTTC. The encoded protein is CASSMSPGQGAYEQYF.

The chain uses TRBV6-1 and TRBJ2-7; D remains ambiguous. CDR3 length: 15 amino acids. Trimming removed 0 bases from V and 0 bases from J, with 9 bases in between. The germline CDR1 and CDR2 sequences are MNHNS and SASEGT. The CDR3 sequence: CASSEALPVSYEQYF. The CDR3 bases are TGTGCCAGCAGTGAAGCGCTTCCGGTCTCCTACGAGCAGTACTTC.

This sequence joins TRBV11-3 and TRBJ2-1; D perhaps matches TRBD2 (6 bases). The CDR3 covers 15 residues. Germline V CDR1 and CDR2: SGHNT, YENEEA. V was cut by 2 bases and J by 9 bases, with 17 bases left in between. As DNA, the CDR3 is TGTGCCAGCAGCTTAACGGGAGCGGAGACCGGTGAGCAGTTCTTC. As protein: CASSLTGAETGEQFF. Full variable domain (outside the CDR3, taken from reference TRBV11-3 and TRBJ2-1): EAGVVQSPRYKIIEKKQPVAFWCNPISGHNTLYWYLQNLGQGPELLIRYENEEAVDDSQLPKDRFSAERLKGVDSTLKIQPAELGDSAVYLCASSLTGAETGEQFFGPGTRLTVL.

The chain uses TRBV24-1 and TRBJ2-1; 7 bases line up with TRBD2. CDR1 is KGHDR and CDR2 is SFDVKD in the germline V gene. This CDR3 is 14 amino acids long. Unmatched junction bases numbered 5, after V lost 3 bases and J lost 7 bases. The CDR3 spells CATSDVGGSNEQFF. The CDR3 DNA reads as TGTGCCACCAGTGATGTGGGCGGGAGTAATGAGCAGTTCTTC.

The J gene is TRBJ1-1, the V gene TRBV12-2; TRBD1, the table's D call, lacks a check against the DNA. TRBV12-2 is labeled a pseudogene. This CDR3 spans 14 amino acids. CDR3 coding DNA: TGTGCAAGTCGCTTAGGACAGGGCGACACTGAAGCTTTCTTT. It is translated as CASRLGQGDTEAFF.

The chain carries TRBV2 and TRBJ2-7; 8 nucleotides agree with TRBD2. This CDR3 has 15 amino acids. The germline gives CDR1 SNHLY, CDR2 FYNNEI. The V segment lost 6 bases and the J segment 6 bases; nucleotides outside the gene matches: 13. CDR3 loop: CASRAREGPSGEQYF. CDR3 in DNA: TGTGCCAGCAGAGCCCGGGAGGGACCCTCAGGCGAGCAGTACTTC.

The chain employs TRBV24-1 and TRBJ2-1, with D possibly TRBD2 on 6 matching bases. The CDR3 is 13 residues long. The V gene lost 4 bases and the J gene lost 11 bases, with 14 bases spanning the gap. CDR1 and CDR2 (germline): KGHDR, SFDVKD. The CDR3 bases are TGTGCCACCAGTGACTCGCTGGCGGGACAGCAGTTCTTC. Its translation: CATSDSLAGQQFF.